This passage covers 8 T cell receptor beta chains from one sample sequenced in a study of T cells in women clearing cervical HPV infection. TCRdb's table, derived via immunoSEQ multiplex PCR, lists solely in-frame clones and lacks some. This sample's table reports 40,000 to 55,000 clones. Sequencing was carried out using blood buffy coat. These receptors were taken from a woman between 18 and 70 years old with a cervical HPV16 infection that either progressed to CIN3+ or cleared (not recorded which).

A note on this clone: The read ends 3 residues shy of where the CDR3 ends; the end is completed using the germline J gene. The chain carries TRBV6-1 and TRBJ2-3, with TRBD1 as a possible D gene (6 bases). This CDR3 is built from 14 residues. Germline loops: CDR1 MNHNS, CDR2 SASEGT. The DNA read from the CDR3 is TGTGCCAGCAGTCAAGACAGGCACCAAGAGACG. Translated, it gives CASSQDRHQET. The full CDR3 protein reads CASSQDRHQETQYF.

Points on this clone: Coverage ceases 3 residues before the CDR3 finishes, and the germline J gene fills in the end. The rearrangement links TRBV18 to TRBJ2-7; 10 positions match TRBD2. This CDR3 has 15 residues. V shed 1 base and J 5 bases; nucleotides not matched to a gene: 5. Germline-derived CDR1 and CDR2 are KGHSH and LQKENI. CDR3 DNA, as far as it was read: TGTGCCAGCTCACCACTTAGCGGGAGGCCCCACGAG. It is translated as CASSPLSGRPHE. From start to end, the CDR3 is CASSPLSGRPHEQYF.

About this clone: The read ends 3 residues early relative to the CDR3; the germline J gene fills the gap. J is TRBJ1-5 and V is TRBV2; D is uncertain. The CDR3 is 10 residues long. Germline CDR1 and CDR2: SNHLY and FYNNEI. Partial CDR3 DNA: TGTGCCAGCGGCCAAGGCCCC. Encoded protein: CASGQGP. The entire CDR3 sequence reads CASGQGPQHF.

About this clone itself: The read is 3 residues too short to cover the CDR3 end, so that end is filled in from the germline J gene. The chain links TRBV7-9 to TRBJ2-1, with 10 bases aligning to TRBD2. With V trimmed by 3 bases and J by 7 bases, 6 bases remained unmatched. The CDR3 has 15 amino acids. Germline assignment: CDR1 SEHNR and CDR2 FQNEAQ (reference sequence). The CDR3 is CASSLVAGGPNEQFF. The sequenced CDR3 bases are TGTGCCAGCAGCTTGGTAGCGGGAGGCCCTAATGAG.

CDR3 bases read: TGTGCCAGCAGGGGGCCAGGTCAAGAGACC. Protein product: CASRGPGQET. The full CDR3 is CASRGPGQETQYF. V is TRBV6-2 or TRBV6-3 and J is TRBJ2-5, with D perhaps TRBD1 (5 bases). The sequence runs out 3 residues before the end of the CDR3; the remainder is reconstructed from the germline J gene. V lost 6 bases and J 2 bases, leaving 10 bases between the germline ends. Germline V CDR1 and CDR2: MNHEY, SVGEGT. CDR3 length: 13 amino acids.

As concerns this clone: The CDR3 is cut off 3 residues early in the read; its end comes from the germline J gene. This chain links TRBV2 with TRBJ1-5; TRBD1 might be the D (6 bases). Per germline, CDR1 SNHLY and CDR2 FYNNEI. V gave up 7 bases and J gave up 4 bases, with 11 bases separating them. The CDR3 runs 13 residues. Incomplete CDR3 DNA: TGTGCCAGCAATGGACAGATTAATCAGCCC. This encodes CASNGQINQP. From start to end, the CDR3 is CASNGQINQPQHF.

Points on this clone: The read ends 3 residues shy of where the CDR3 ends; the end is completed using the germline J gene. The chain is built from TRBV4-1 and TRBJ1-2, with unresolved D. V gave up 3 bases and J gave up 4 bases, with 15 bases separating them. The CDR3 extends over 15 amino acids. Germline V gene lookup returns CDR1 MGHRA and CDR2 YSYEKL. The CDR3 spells CASSHSIPAGYGYTF. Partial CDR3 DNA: TGCGCCAGCAGCCACTCAATACCGGCGGGCTATGGC.

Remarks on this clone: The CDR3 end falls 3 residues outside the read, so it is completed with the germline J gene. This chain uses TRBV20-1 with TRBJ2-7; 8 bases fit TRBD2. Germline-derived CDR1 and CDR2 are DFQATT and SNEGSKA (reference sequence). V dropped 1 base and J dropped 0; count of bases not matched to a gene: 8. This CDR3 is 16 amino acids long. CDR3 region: CSARGGLAGHSYEQYF. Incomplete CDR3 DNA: TGCAGTGCTAGAGGCGGGCTAGCGGGCCACTCCTACGAG.